One and the same sample provided the 28 T cell receptor beta chains below, sequenced in a study of T cells in Graves' hyperthyroidism and ophthalmopathy. RNA transcripts were the template for amplifying TCR beta CDR3 regions. With the HTBI primer set, the TCR CDR3 went through a first round of RT-PCR. Each CDR3 protein is one row after TCRdb ran MiXCR on the multiplex PCR reads. This sample has some 530,000 distinct CDR3 sequences, with 20% to 25% found just once. Sequencing was performed on blood. These receptors all stem from a woman in her seventies with Graves' ophthalmopathy.

This clonotype was observed at least ten times. The chain uses TRBV28 and TRBJ1-5; perhaps TRBD1 as D (6 bases). CDR1 and CDR2 from the germline V gene are MDHEN and SYDVKM. The V end lost 6 bases, the J end lost 0 bases, and 9 bases lay between the germline ends. The CDR3 has 14 amino acids. The CDR3 nucleotides read TGTGCCAGCAGAGAGGGGGGTAGCAATCAGCCCCAGCATTTT. It yields the protein CASREGGSNQPQHF.

This sequence joins TRBV7-2 and TRBJ2-1, with 10 positions matching TRBD2. The CDR3 consists of 17 residues. V lost 2 bases to trimming and J lost 0 bases; unmatched junction nucleotides: 4. Looked up from germline, CDR1 is SGHTA and CDR2 is FQGNSA. CDR3 loop: CASSLIASGSSYNEQFF. The CDR3 DNA reads TGTGCCAGCAGCTTAATCGCTAGCGGGAGCTCCTACAATGAGCAGTTCTTC.

The rearrangement links TRBV10-1 to TRBJ1-1; no reliable D call. Between the trimmed V and J ends, which lost 4 bases and 7 bases, there was a span of 10 bases. CDR1 and CDR2 (germline): WNHNN, SYGVQD (reference sequence). This CDR3 is 12 amino acids long. This CDR3 reads CASSADGREAFF. The CDR3 DNA is TGCGCCAGCAGTGCGGATGGACGTGAAGCTTTCTTT.

This clonotype came up a few times. The rearrangement uses TRBV18 and TRBJ1-1; 7 positions match TRBD1. CDR1 is KGHSH, CDR2 LQKENI, per germline. V lost 3 bases and J lost 1; bases outside the gene matches: 5. This CDR3 contains 15 residues. As DNA, the CDR3 is TGTGCCAGCTCACCCCCGGGACAGCGGAACACTGAAGCTTTCTTT. It is translated as CASSPPGQRNTEAFF.

This clonotype was counted a few times. The chain employs TRBV19 and TRBJ1-1, with 9 positions matching TRBD1. The CDR3 totals 15 residues. The germline gives CDR1 LNHDA, CDR2 SQIVND (reference sequence). J was trimmed by 2 bases and V by 6 bases; bases with no gene match: 7. The CDR3 coding sequence is TGTGCCAGTAGGGGAGACAGGGGGTACAACACTGAAGCTTTCTTT. Its protein product is CASRGDRGYNTEAFF. The variable domain in full, with the rest retrieved from reference TRBV19 and TRBJ1-1, is DGGITQSPKYLFRKEGQNVTLSCEQNLNHDAMYWYRQDPGQGLRLIYYSQIVNDFQKGDIAEGYSVSREKKESFPLTVTSAQKNPTAFYLCASRGDRGYNTEAFFGQGTRLTVV.

The table lists this clonotype with many counts. The gene calls are TRBV6-2 or TRBV6-3 and TRBJ1-5; maybe TRBD1 (5 bases). Germline loops: CDR1 MNHEY, CDR2 SVGEGT. The V end was cut by 5 bases, the J end by 5 bases, with 13 bases between. This CDR3 region has 14 residues. The CDR3: CASSLWGGHQPQHF. The CDR3 DNA reads as TGTGCCAGCAGTCTCTGGGGCGGTCATCAGCCCCAGCATTTT.

The chain combines TRBV5-4 with TRBJ2-2; D tentatively reads TRBD1 or TRBD2 (5 bases each). The germline V and J ends were trimmed by 1 base and 0 bases, with 13 bases remaining between them. This CDR3 spans 17 amino acids. Per the germline V gene, CDR1 is SGHNT and CDR2 is YYREEE (reference sequence). DNA for the CDR3: TGTGCCAGCAGCTTGAGGTGGGACCGCGCGAACACCGGGGAGCTGTTTTTT. This sequence encodes CASSLRWDRANTGELFF.

The table lists this clonotype with many counts. The chain carries TRBV11-2 and TRBJ2-1, with 7 bases matching TRBD2. CDR1 is SGHAT and CDR2 is FQNNGV in the germline V gene. V lost 1 base to trimming and J lost 4 bases; unmatched junction nucleotides: 4. The CDR3 has 15 residues. CDR3 protein: CASSLGGREYNEQFF. Written as DNA, the CDR3 is TGTGCCAGCAGCTTAGGAGGGAGGGAATACAATGAGCAGTTCTTC.

V gene TRBV7-6 combines with J gene TRBJ2-7, with D possibly being TRBD1 (5 bases). This CDR3 has 15 residues. Germline CDR1 is SGHVS and CDR2 is FNYEAQ. Trimming cost V 3 bases and J 0 bases, with 12 bases left between them. DNA of the CDR3: TGTGCCAGCAGCTTCGGACACCTGAGCTCCTACGAGCAGTACTTC. This encodes CASSFGHLSSYEQYF.

This clonotype showed up just a few times. The rearrangement links TRBV15 to TRBJ2-5; maybe TRBD1 (7 bases). Looked up from germline, CDR1 is LNHNV and CDR2 is YYDKDF (reference sequence). Trimming took 2 bases from V and 1 from J, leaving 20 bases between them. The CDR3 length is 18 residues. Written as DNA, the CDR3 is TGTGCCACCAGCAGACCCTCCTGGGGGCGGGACAGCCAAGAGACCCAGTACTTC. It translates to CATSRPSWGRDSQETQYF.

V usage is TRBV5-6 and J usage is TRBJ1-1, with a tentative D call TRBD1 (5 bases). This CDR3 has 15 amino acids. V dropped 0 bases and J dropped 0 bases, with 9 bases sitting between them. Looked up from germline, CDR1 is SGHDT and CDR2 is YYEEEE. CDR3 nucleotides: TGTGCCAGCAGCTTGGTATGGGGCTTGAACACTGAAGCTTTCTTT. Protein sequence: CASSLVWGLNTEAFF.

The count of this clonotype is one. At one of its ends the junction is not consistent with the germline gene, which may arise from a read error. This chain links TRBV2 with TRBJ1-2; 9 bases fit TRBD1. The CDR3 has 13 residues. CDR1 and CDR2 (germline): SNHLY, FYNNEI. CDR3 protein: CAGRGQGDYGYTF. DNA for the CDR3: TGTGCCGGCAGGGGACAGGGAGACTATGGCTACACCTTC.

This clonotype has a handful of counts. The chain uses TRBV6-1 and TRBJ2-2; a possible D gene is TRBD2 (6 bases). CDR1 is MNHNS and CDR2 is SASEGT in the germline V gene. CDR3 length equals 15 residues. V lost 5 bases to trimming and J lost 6 bases, with 16 bases between them. CDR3 region: CASSSHRRRAGELFF. In DNA form, the CDR3 reads TGTGCCAGCAGTTCCCACAGGAGGAGGGCCGGGGAGCTGTTTTTT.

Turning to this clonotype: This CDR3 fails to terminate in the conserved phenylalanine or tryptophan, so it likely reflects a read error. The V and J genes are TRBV7-2 and TRBJ2-7; D ambiguous. This CDR3 is 14 amino acids long. Trimming pared 2 bases from V and 1 base from J, leaving 9 bases between. Germline V lookup: CDR1 SGHTA, CDR2 FQGNSA. This CDR3 reads CASSLRSKSYEQYL. The DNA of the CDR3 is TGTGCCAGCAGCTTAAGATCGAAATCCTACGAGCAGTACCTC.

V and J are TRBV20-1 and TRBJ1-6; D uncertain. The V and J ends lost 6 bases and 8 bases respectively, with 14 bases between them. The CDR3 extends over 13 amino acids. The V gene's germline CDR1 is DFQATT and CDR2 SNEGSKA (reference sequence). CDR3 DNA: TGCAGTGCACCGGGCCTCGGGGATTCACCCCTCCACTTT. Amino acids: CSAPGLGDSPLHF.

This clonotype turned up a few times. V and J are TRBV7-2 and TRBJ1-6; 8 bases are shared with TRBD1. Germline CDR1 reads SGHTA; CDR2 reads FQGNSA. Trimming took 6 bases from V and 6 from J; bases not matched to a gene: 7. The CDR3 loop spans 15 amino acids. The CDR3 protein is CASRLGQEGNSPLHF. For the CDR3, the DNA is TGTGCCAGCAGGCTGGGACAGGAGGGTAATTCACCCCTCCACTTT.

There are a few counts of this clonotype. V is TRBV6-1 and J is TRBJ2-5; 10 bases are a match to TRBD2. Germline CDR1 and CDR2: MNHNS and SASEGT. The CDR3 runs 21 residues. The V gene end was trimmed by 2 bases and the J gene end by 0 bases; junction bases not matched to a gene: 18. As DNA, the CDR3 is TGTGCCAGCAGTGAAAGCTCGGGCTGGGTAGCGGGAGGATGGAACCAAGAGACCCAGTACTTC. This translates into CASSESSGWVAGGWNQETQYF.

This sequence joins TRBV9 and TRBJ1-4; 9 positions agree with TRBD1. This CDR3 contains 14 residues. Germline CDR1 and CDR2: SGDLS and YYNGEE. V lost 6 bases to trimming and J lost 8 bases; unmatched junction nucleotides: 8. CDR3 nucleotide sequence: TGTGCCAGCAAGGGACAGGGCAAAGCAGAAAAACTGTTTTTT. Residues: CASKGQGKAEKLFF. Drawing the rest from reference TRBV9 and TRBJ1-4, the complete variable domain is DSGVTQTPKHLITATGQRVTLRCSPRSGDLSVYWYQQSLDQGLQFLIQYYNGEERAKGNILERFSAQQFPDLHSELNLSSLELGDSALYFCASKGQGKAEKLFFGSGTQLSVL.

The chain combines TRBV12-5 with TRBJ2-1; D might be TRBD1 or TRBD2, each matching 5 bases. CDR1 and CDR2 (germline): LGHNT, FRNRAP. Trimming took 3 bases from V and 4 from J, leaving 16 bases between them. The CDR3 sequence is 16 residues long. The CDR3 reads CASGFFLGDQYNEQFF. CDR3 sequence (DNA): TGTGCTAGTGGTTTTTTCTTGGGGGACCAATACAATGAGCAGTTCTTC.

The V and J genes are TRBV20-1 and TRBJ2-1, with 10 nucleotides matching TRBD2. CDR3 length: 16 amino acids. The V segment lost 2 bases and the J segment 2 bases; nucleotides outside the gene matches: 6. The germline gives CDR1 DFQATT, CDR2 SNEGSKA (reference sequence). The CDR3 spells CSARLAGVVPYNEQFF. The CDR3 region has the DNA TGCAGTGCTAGACTAGCGGGAGTTGTCCCCTACAATGAGCAGTTCTTC.

This chain uses TRBV5-5 with TRBJ1-1; perhaps TRBD1 as D (6 bases). This CDR3 comprises 15 residues. The V gene's germline CDR1 is SGHKS and CDR2 YYEKEE (reference sequence). V was trimmed by 0 bases and J by 4 bases, leaving 13 bases between them. The CDR3 loop reads CASSLASGEGTEAFF. The CDR3 region has the DNA TGTGCCAGCAGCTTGGCGTCAGGGGAGGGCACTGAAGCTTTCTTT.

This clonotype was counted ten times or more. The V and J genes are TRBV2 and TRBJ1-4, with TRBD1 as a possible D gene (6 bases). Trimming left V 5 bases short and J 2 bases short, with 9 bases between. The CDR3 is 14 amino acids. Germline-derived CDR1 and CDR2 are SNHLY and FYNNEI. CDR3 sequence reads: CASSTGITNEKLFF. CDR3 DNA: TGTGCCAGCAGTACAGGGATCACTAATGAAAAACTGTTTTTT.

This clonotype was counted a few times. This chain joins TRBV4-1 and TRBJ2-1; D perhaps matches TRBD2 (6 bases). V was trimmed by 0 bases and J by 6 bases, leaving 15 bases between them. The CDR3 has 16 amino acids. The germline gives CDR1 MGHRA, CDR2 YSYEKL. The CDR3 protein is CASSQDLGASANEQFF. For the CDR3, the DNA is TGCGCCAGCAGCCAAGATCTCGGGGCTAGCGCCAATGAGCAGTTCTTC.

This clonotype was detected a few times. As DNA, the CDR3 is TGTGCCAGCAGACCAGGGGGCGATACGCAGTATTTT. This codes for CASRPGGDTQYF. This chain connects TRBV6-2 or TRBV6-3 to TRBJ2-3; 8 bases fit TRBD1. This CDR3 region has 12 residues. Germline CDR1 MNHEY, CDR2 SVGEGT. V gave up 6 bases and J gave up 6 bases; unmatched junction bases: 2.

The CDR3 coding sequence is TGTGCCAGCACTACTGGGACGGGGAACGAAAAACTGTTTTTT. Translation gives CASTTGTGNEKLFF. The chain combines TRBV7-9 with TRBJ1-4, with a tentative D call TRBD1 (5 bases). The CDR3 runs 14 residues. V shed 7 bases and J shed 8 bases, with 17 bases lying between them. Germline loops: CDR1 SEHNR, CDR2 FQNEAQ (reference sequence).

This clonotype was seen repeatedly, ten times or more. This chain uses TRBV7-9 with TRBJ2-1; 7 bases are a match to TRBD2. The ends lost 2 bases at V and 10 bases at J; junction bases unmatched: 2. The CDR3 contains 12 residues. The germline CDR1 and CDR2 sequences are SEHNR and FQNEAQ (reference sequence). The CDR3 loop is CASSLPGGEQFF. The CDR3, as DNA: TGTGCCAGCAGCTTACCGGGAGGCGAGCAGTTCTTC.

V usage is TRBV5-1 and J usage is TRBJ2-3; D not certain. This CDR3 has 14 amino acids. V shed 5 bases and J shed 2 bases, with 12 bases lying between them. CDR1 is SGHRS, CDR2 YFSETQ, per germline. The chain's CDR3 is CASRDKMTTDTQYF. CDR3 sequence (DNA): TGCGCCAGCAGAGATAAGATGACCACAGATACGCAGTATTTT.

This clonotype appeared many times. V usage is TRBV2 and J usage is TRBJ2-1; unclear D gene. CDR1 SNHLY and CDR2 FYNNEI come from the germline V gene. V was shortened by 1 base and J by 11 bases, with 12 bases between the two germline ends. The CDR3 sequence is 13 residues long. Here the CDR3 reads CASSEGLGFKQFF. Here the CDR3 DNA reads TGTGCCAGCAGTGAAGGACTCGGATTTAAGCAGTTCTTC.